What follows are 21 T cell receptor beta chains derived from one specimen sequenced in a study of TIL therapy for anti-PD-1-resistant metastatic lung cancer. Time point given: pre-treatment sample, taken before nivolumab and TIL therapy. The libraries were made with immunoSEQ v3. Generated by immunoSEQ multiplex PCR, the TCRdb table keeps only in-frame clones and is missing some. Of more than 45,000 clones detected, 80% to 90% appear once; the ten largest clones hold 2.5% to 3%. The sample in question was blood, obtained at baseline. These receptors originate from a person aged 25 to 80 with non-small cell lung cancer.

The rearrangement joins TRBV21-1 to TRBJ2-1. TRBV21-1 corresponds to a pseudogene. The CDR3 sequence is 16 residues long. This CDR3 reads CASSKWNLSSYNEQFF. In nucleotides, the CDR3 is TGTGCCAGCAGCAAATGGAACCTCAGCTCCTACAATGAGCAGTTCTTC.

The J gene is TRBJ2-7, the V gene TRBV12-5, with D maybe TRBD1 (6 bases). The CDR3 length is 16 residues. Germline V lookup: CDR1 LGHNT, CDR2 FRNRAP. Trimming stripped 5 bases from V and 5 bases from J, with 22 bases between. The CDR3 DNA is TGTGCTAGTGGTCCCTCCCGAGGGGGACCCGTCGACGAGCAGTACTTC. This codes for CASGPSRGGPVDEQYF.

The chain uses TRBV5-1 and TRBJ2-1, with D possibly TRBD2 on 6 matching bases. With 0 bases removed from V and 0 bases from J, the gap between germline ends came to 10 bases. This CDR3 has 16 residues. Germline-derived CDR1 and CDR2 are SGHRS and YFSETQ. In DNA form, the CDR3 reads TGCGCCAGCAGCTTGGAGCGGGTAAGCTCCTACAATGAGCAGTTCTTC. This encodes CASSLERVSSYNEQFF.

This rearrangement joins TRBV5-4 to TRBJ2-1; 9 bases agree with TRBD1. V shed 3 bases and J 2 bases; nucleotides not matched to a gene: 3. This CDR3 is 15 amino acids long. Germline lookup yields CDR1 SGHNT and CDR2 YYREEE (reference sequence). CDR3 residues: CASSSGQGTYNEQFF. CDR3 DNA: TGTGCCAGCAGCTCCGGACAGGGGACCTACAATGAGCAGTTCTTC.

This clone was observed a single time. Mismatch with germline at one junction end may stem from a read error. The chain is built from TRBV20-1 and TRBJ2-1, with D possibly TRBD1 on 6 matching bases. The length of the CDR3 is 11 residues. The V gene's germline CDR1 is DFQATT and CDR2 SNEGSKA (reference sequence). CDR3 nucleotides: TGTCAGGGGAGCTCCTACAATGAGCAGTTCTTC. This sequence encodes CQGSSYNEQFF.

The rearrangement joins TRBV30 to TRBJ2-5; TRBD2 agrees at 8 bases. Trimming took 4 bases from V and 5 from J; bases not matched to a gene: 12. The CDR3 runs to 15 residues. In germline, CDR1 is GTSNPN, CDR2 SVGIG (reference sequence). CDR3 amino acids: CAWTLSGGPWETQYF. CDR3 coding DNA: TGTGCCTGGACCCTATCGGGAGGGCCGTGGGAGACCCAGTACTTC.

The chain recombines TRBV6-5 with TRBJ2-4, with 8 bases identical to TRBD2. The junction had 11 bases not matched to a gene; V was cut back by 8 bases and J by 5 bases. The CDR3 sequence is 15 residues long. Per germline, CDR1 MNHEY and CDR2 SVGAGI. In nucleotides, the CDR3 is TGTGCCAGCTACGGGGCGGGAGCGGGGGAAAACATTCAGTACTTC. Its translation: CASYGAGAGENIQYF.

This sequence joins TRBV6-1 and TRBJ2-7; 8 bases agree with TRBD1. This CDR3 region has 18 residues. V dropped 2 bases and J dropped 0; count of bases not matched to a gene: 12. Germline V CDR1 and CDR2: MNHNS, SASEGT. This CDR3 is CASSEKGQGAAFSYEQYF. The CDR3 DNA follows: TGTGCCAGCAGTGAAAAGGGGCAGGGGGCCGCCTTCTCCTACGAGCAGTACTTC.

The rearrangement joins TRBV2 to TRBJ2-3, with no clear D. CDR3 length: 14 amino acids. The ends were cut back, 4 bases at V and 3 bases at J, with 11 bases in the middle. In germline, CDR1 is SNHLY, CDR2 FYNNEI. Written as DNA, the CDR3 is TGTGCCAGCAGTGGCGTCGACCAAACAGATACGCAGTATTTT. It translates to CASSGVDQTDTQYF. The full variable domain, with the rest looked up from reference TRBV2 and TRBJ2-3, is EPEVTQTPSHQVTQMGQEVILRCVPISNHLYFYWYRQILGQKVEFLVSFYNNEISEKSEIFDDQFSVERPDGSNFTLKIRSTKLEDSAMYFCASSGVDQTDTQYFGPGTRLTVL.

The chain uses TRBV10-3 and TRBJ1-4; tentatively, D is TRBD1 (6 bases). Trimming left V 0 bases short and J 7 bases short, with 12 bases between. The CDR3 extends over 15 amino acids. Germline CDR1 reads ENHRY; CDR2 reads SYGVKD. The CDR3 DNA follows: TGTGCCATCAGTGAGTCGTCGGGGGCTGGTGAAAAACTGTTTTTT. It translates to CAISESSGAGEKLFF.

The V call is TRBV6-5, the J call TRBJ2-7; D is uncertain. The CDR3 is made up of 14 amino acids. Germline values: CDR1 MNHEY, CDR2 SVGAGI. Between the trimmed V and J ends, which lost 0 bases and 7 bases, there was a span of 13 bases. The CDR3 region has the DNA TGTGCCAGCAGTTACTCTCTCGGATCGGGTGAGCAGTACTTC. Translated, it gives CASSYSLGSGEQYF.

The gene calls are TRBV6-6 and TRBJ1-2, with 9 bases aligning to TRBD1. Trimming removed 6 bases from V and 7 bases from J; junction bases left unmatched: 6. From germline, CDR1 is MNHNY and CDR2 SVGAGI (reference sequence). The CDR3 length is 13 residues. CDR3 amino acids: CASSSTGGIGYTF. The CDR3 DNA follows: TGTGCCAGCAGCTCCACAGGGGGCATTGGCTACACCTTC.

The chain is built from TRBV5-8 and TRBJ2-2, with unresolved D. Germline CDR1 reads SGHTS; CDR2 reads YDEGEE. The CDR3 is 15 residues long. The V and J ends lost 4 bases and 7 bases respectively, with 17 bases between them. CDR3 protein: CASSLGSYSGGELFF. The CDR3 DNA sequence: TGTGCCAGCAGCCTCGGGTCCTATAGTGGCGGGGAGCTGTTTTTT.

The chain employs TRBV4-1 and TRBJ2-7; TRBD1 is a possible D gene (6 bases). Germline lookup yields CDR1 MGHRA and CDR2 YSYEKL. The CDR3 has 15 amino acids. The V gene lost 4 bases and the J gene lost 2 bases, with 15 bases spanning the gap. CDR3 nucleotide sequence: TGCGCCAGCAGCCCACTAGGCCGGGACACCTACGAGCAGTACTTC. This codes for CASSPLGRDTYEQYF.

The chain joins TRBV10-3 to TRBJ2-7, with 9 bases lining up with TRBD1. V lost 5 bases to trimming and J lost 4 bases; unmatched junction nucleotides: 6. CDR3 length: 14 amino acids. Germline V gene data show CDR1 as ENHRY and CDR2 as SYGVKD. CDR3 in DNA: TGTGCCATCAGTCCGGGACAGGGCCTTTACGAGCAGTACTTC. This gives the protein CAISPGQGLYEQYF.

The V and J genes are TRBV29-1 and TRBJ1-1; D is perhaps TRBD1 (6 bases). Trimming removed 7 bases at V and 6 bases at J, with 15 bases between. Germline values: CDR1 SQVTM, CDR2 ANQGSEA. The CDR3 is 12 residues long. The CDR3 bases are TGCAGCGGTCTCGAAGGGACACCTGAAGCTTTCTTT. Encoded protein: CSGLEGTPEAFF.

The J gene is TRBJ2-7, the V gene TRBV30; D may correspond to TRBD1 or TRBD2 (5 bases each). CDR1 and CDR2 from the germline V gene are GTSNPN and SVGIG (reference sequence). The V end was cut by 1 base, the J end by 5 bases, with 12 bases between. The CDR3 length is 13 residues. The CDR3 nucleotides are TGTGCCTGGAGTGCGGTCAGGGAGCACGAGCAGTACTTC. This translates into CAWSAVREHEQYF.

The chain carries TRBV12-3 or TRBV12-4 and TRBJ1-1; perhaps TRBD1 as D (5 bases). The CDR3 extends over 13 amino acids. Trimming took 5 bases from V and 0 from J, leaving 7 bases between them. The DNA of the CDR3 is TGTGCCAGCAGTGGGACGTTGAACACTGAAGCTTTCTTT. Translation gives CASSGTLNTEAFF.

The CDR3 DNA is TGTGCCAGCAGCGTAGGTTCGACACGGATAAACACTGAAGCTTTCTTT. Amino acids: CASSVGSTRINTEAFF. The chain recombines TRBV9 with TRBJ1-1; no clear D. This CDR3 spans 16 amino acids. Trimming removed 0 bases at V and 2 bases at J, with 14 bases between. Germline V gene sequence: CDR1 SGDLS, CDR2 YYNGEE.

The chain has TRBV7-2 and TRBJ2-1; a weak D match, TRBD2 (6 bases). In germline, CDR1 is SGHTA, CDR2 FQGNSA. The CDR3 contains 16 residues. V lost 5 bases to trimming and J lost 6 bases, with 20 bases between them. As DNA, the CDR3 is TGTGCCAGCAGCCCGGTCGGTAGCGGTATCGGCAATGAGCAGTTCTTC. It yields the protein CASSPVGSGIGNEQFF. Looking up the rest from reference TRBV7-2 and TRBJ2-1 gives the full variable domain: GAGVSQSPSNKVTEKGKDVELRCDPISGHTALYWYRQSLGQGLEFLIYFQGNSAPDKSGLPSDRFSAERTGGSVSTLTIQRTQQEDSAVYLCASSPVGSGIGNEQFFGPGTRLTVL.

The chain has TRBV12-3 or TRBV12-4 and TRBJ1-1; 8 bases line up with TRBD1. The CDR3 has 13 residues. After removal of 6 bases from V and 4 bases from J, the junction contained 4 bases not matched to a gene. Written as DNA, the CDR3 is TGTGCCAGCAGGCCACAGGGGGGCACTGAAGCTTTCTTT. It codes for CASRPQGGTEAFF.